This T cell receptor beta chain was found in a study of radiotherapy plus CTLA-4 blockade in lung cancer. Using immunoSEQ multiplex PCR, the repertoire was profiled, and TCRdb retains in-frame clones only, with some absent. The sample contains roughly 100,000 clones, 82% of which appear only once. The source is a human donor with non-small cell lung cancer that progressed on radiotherapy plus ipilimumab. The sample was peripheral blood, taken from a patient treated with radiotherapy plus ipilimumab.

CDR3 bases: TGTGCCAGTAGTCTCCGGACAGGCAATGAAAAACTGTTTTTT. This sequence encodes CASSLRTGNEKLFF. The J gene is TRBJ1-4, the V gene TRBV19; the match to TRBD1 covers 7 bases. V gave up 5 bases and J gave up 5 bases; unmatched junction bases: 5. This CDR3 is built from 14 residues. In germline, CDR1 is LNHDA, CDR2 SQIVND (reference sequence).